These 29 T cell receptor beta chains share one sample of origin, sequenced in a study of yellow fever vaccine responses in identical twins. TCRdb recomputed calls from the RT-PCR reads with MiXCR, one row per CDR3 protein. This sample has approximately 11,000 distinct CDR3 sequences, with over 60% found just once. Here the sequenced sample was T cells from blood (PBMCs), unsorted or a sorted subset (not recorded which), taken before or after yellow fever vaccination (not recorded which). The receptors were gathered from a woman aged 18-29 years who received the yellow fever vaccine.

The chain uses TRBV24-1 and TRBJ2-7; the match to TRBD1 covers 7 bases. Germline V gene sequence: CDR1 KGHDR, CDR2 SFDVKD. V dropped 7 bases and J dropped 0; count of bases not matched to a gene: 8. This CDR3 is 15 amino acids long. The CDR3 reads CATSADRVSSYEQYV. CDR3 nucleotide sequence: TGTGCCACCAGCGCAGACAGGGTGAGCTCCTACGAGCAGTACGTC.

The chain links TRBV5-5 to TRBJ2-3; no clear D. Trimming removed 4 bases from V and 2 bases from J, with 14 bases in between. This CDR3 has 15 residues. Per germline, CDR1 SGHKS and CDR2 YYEKEE (reference sequence). The CDR3 DNA follows: TGTGCCAGCAGCCCCTCCGGGCAGTCCACAGATACGCAGTATTTT. Encoded protein: CASSPSGQSTDTQYF.

This clonotype came up a few times. The chain joins TRBV20-1 to TRBJ2-3, with unresolved D. The CDR3 length is 13 residues. The germline V gene has CDR1 DFQATT and CDR2 SNEGSKA (reference sequence). For the CDR3, the DNA is TGCAGCTCCGGCTCGGAACAATTCAATACGCAGTATTTT. Its translation is CSSGSEQFNTQYF.

This clonotype came up once. The CDR3 nucleotides read TGTGCCAGCAGCTTAGGGGCGGGAGCATCCGATGAGCAGTTCTTC. Its protein is CASSLGAGASDEQFF. This chain uses TRBV11-3 with TRBJ2-1; 7 nucleotides agree with TRBD2. The V gene's germline CDR1 is SGHNT and CDR2 YENEEA. This CDR3 has 15 residues. Trimming cost V 1 base and J 8 bases; bases outside gene matches: 8.

V usage is TRBV13 and J usage is TRBJ2-7, with 7 bases identical to TRBD1. There are 14 residues in the CDR3. The junction had 7 bases not matched to a gene; V was cut back by 5 bases and J by 3 bases. CDR1 is PRHDT, CDR2 FYEKMQ, per germline (reference sequence). For the CDR3, the DNA is TGTGCCAGCAGCGCCCGGACAGGACACTACGAGCAGTACTTC. Protein product: CASSARTGHYEQYF.

The V and J genes are TRBV12-5 and TRBJ1-5; D is ambiguous. The germline V gene has CDR1 LGHNT and CDR2 FRNRAP. The V gene lost 3 bases and the J gene lost 2 bases, with 5 bases spanning the gap. This CDR3 has 13 residues. The CDR3 DNA is TGTGCTAGTGGTTTCGGGGGCAATCAGCCCCAGCATTTT. It is translated as CASGFGGNQPQHF.

The CDR3 bases are TGTGCCAGCAGCTTAGATGGGGGGGCTAACTATGGCTACACCTTC. Its protein product is CASSLDGGANYGYTF. The rearrangement links TRBV11-3 to TRBJ1-2; tentatively, D is TRBD1 (5 bases). The V gene's germline CDR1 is SGHNT and CDR2 YENEEA. CDR3 length: 15 residues. Trimming removed 0 bases at V and 0 bases at J, with 8 bases between.

The chain links TRBV7-3 to TRBJ2-1; D gene unclear. CDR1 and CDR2 (germline): SGHTA, FQGTGA. The CDR3 contains 14 residues. Trimming removed 3 bases at V and 2 bases at J, with 8 bases between. The CDR3 is CASSFREAYNEQFF. CDR3 sequence (DNA): TGTGCCAGCAGCTTCCGAGAAGCCTACAATGAGCAGTTCTTC.

On this clonotype: A read error is likely, as this CDR3 ends without the conserved phenylalanine or tryptophan. The rearrangement uses TRBV7-2 and TRBJ2-3; 8 bases match TRBD2. The CDR3 is made up of 17 amino acids. Trimming at V came to 0 bases and at J to 4 bases, leaving 9 bases not matched to a gene. Germline CDR1 and CDR2: SGHTA and FQGNSA. The CDR3 protein is CASSLARSGSYSDTQYS. For the CDR3, the DNA is TGTGCCAGCAGCTTAGCGCGGAGCGGGAGCTACTCAGATACGCAGTATTCT.

This clonotype was seen a single time. The chain has TRBV5-1 and TRBJ2-7, with TRBD2 identical over 13 bases. Germline CDR1 is SGHRS and CDR2 is YFSETQ. J gave up 3 bases and V 3 bases, and 0 bases lay outside the gene matches. CDR3 size: 14 residues. The CDR3 spells CASSWTSGSYEQYF. CDR3 nucleotide sequence: TGCGCCAGCAGCTGGACTAGCGGGAGCTACGAGCAGTACTTC.

The chain employs TRBV20-1 and TRBJ2-7; no reliable D call. This CDR3 region has 14 residues. The germline V gene has CDR1 DFQATT and CDR2 SNEGSKA (reference sequence). Trimming cost V 6 bases and J 2 bases, with 17 bases left between them. DNA for the CDR3: TGCAGTGCCCAGGACCCTCGTGAGGCCTACGAGCAGTACGTC. The encoded protein is CSAQDPREAYEQYV.

V usage is TRBV11-2 and J usage is TRBJ2-7; tentative D call: TRBD2 (5 bases). The CDR3 totals 14 residues. Germline CDR1 SGHAT, CDR2 FQNNGV. The V and J ends lost 5 bases and 0 bases respectively, with 11 bases between them. The CDR3 protein is CASSPGMGSYEQYF. The CDR3 DNA is TGTGCCAGCAGCCCCGGGATGGGCTCCTACGAGCAGTACTTC.

The gene calls are TRBV5-1 and TRBJ1-1, with D possibly TRBD1 on 5 matching bases. The CDR3 is made up of 14 amino acids. The V gene lost 4 bases and the J gene lost 10 bases, with 20 bases spanning the gap. In germline, CDR1 is SGHRS, CDR2 YFSETQ. CDR3 amino acids: CASSLLVGEERAFF. The CDR3 nucleotides read TGCGCCAGCAGCCTTTTAGTAGGGGAAGAGCGAGCTTTCTTT.

This chain links TRBV12-3 or TRBV12-4 with TRBJ2-3, with D maybe TRBD1 (5 bases). Trimming shortened V by 3 bases and J by 3 bases, and 10 bases separated the two germline ends. The CDR3 length is 14 residues. In nucleotides, the CDR3 is TGTGCCAGCAGTTTGGGCCCAGGGACAGATACGCAGTATTTT. It translates to CASSLGPGTDTQYF.

The gene calls are TRBV12-3 or TRBV12-4 and TRBJ2-1; 9 nucleotides align to TRBD1. The CDR3 is 14 residues long. J was trimmed by 4 bases and V by 5 bases; bases with no gene match: 3. For the CDR3, the DNA is TGTGCCAGCAGTCGACAGGGGGGGTACAATGAGCAGTTCTTC. Translation gives CASSRQGGYNEQFF.

This chain's CDR3 is CASSLQGTTDTQYF. In nucleotides, the CDR3 is TGTGCCAGCAGCTTACAGGGAACCACAGATACGCAGTATTTT. The chain recombines TRBV7-9 with TRBJ2-3; tentative D call: TRBD1 (5 bases). Germline V gene data show CDR1 as SEHNR and CDR2 as FQNEAQ (reference sequence). The V end lost 2 bases, the J end lost 2 bases, and 8 bases lay between the germline ends. The CDR3 is made up of 14 amino acids. The variable domain in full, with the rest retrieved from reference TRBV7-9 and TRBJ2-3, is DTGVSQNPRHKITKRGQNVTFRCDPISEHNRLYWYRQTLGQGPEFLTYFQNEAQLEKSRLLSDRFSAERPKGSFSTLEIQRTEQGDSAMYLCASSLQGTTDTQYFGPGTRLTVL.

Worth noting for this clonotype: At one boundary the junction diverges from the germline segment, which might be a read error. The CDR3 coding sequence is TGTGCCAGAAGTTTAAGGATAGAACAGTTCTTC. As protein: CARSLRIEQFF. The chain combines TRBV12-3 or TRBV12-4 with TRBJ2-1; no clear D gene. This CDR3 has 11 residues.

The chain carries TRBV5-4 and TRBJ2-1; TRBD2 matches 9 bases. With V trimmed by 0 bases and J by 4 bases, 14 bases remained unmatched. This CDR3 has 19 amino acids. Germline CDR1 SGHNT, CDR2 YYREEE (reference sequence). This CDR3 reads CASSLGGTAVLAGYNEQFF. In DNA, the CDR3 is TGTGCCAGCAGCTTGGGCGGGACTGCCGTACTAGCGGGTTACAATGAGCAGTTCTTC.

The chain couples TRBV28 to TRBJ2-1, with 8 bases identical to TRBD2. This CDR3 region has 15 residues. The germline gives CDR1 MDHEN, CDR2 SYDVKM. J gave up 8 bases and V 4 bases, and 10 bases lay outside the gene matches. The CDR3 loop is CASSYPLLAGDEQFF. The CDR3 DNA follows: TGTGCCAGCAGTTATCCCTTGCTAGCGGGCGATGAGCAGTTCTTC.

This chain uses TRBV4-1 with TRBJ2-3; 14 bases are a match to TRBD2. The CDR3 runs to 15 residues. Germline V gene lookup returns CDR1 MGHRA and CDR2 YSYEKL. The J segment lost 6 bases and the V segment lost 6 bases, leaving 5 bases of the junction unmatched. The CDR3 sequence: CASRGLAGGRDTQYF. The CDR3 coding sequence is TGCGCCAGCAGAGGACTAGCGGGGGGCAGGGATACGCAGTATTTT.

Only a few counts were recorded for this clonotype. The chain has TRBV11-3 and TRBJ2-1; weak D call: TRBD2 (6 bases). The CDR3 is 16 residues long. The germline V gene has CDR1 SGHNT and CDR2 YENEEA. The germline V and J ends were trimmed by 1 base and 4 bases, with 14 bases remaining between them. CDR3 residues: CASSLGGTFIYNEQFF. In DNA, the CDR3 is TGTGCCAGCAGCTTAGGTGGGACTTTCATTTACAATGAGCAGTTCTTC.

The chain has TRBV6-2 or TRBV6-3 and TRBJ2-4; D gene ambiguous. CDR1 MNHEY and CDR2 SVGEGT come from the germline V gene. CDR3 length: 15 residues. With 2 bases removed from V and 0 bases from J, the gap between germline ends came to 8 bases. The CDR3 sequence: CASSYTWEAKNIQYF. The CDR3 bases are TGTGCCAGCAGTTACACGTGGGAAGCCAAAAACATTCAGTACTTC.

The chain has TRBV7-9 and TRBJ2-1, with TRBD2 matching 7 bases. The CDR3 consists of 17 residues. CDR1 SEHNR and CDR2 FQNEAQ come from the germline V gene (reference sequence). V shed 2 bases and J 2 bases; nucleotides not matched to a gene: 9. The CDR3 loop is CASSLPHAGVPYNEQFF. The CDR3 DNA follows: TGTGCCAGCAGCTTACCCCACGCGGGAGTCCCCTACAATGAGCAGTTCTTC.

Only a few counts were recorded for this clonotype. V usage is TRBV2 and J usage is TRBJ1-2; D not certain. Trimming took off 7 bases at V and 3 bases at J, with 9 bases between the two ends. There are 12 residues in the CDR3. Germline loops: CDR1 SNHLY, CDR2 FYNNEI. The CDR3 nucleotides are TGTGCCAGCATTCCCGTGGACTATGGCTACACCTTC. Protein product: CASIPVDYGYTF.

The chain employs TRBV7-6 and TRBJ2-7; TRBD1 is a possible D gene (5 bases). Germline assignment: CDR1 SGHVS and CDR2 FNYEAQ. V was clipped by 6 bases and J by 5 bases, with 20 bases between them. The CDR3 has 15 amino acids. CDR3 amino acids: CASSKGLEWIHEQYV. Written as DNA, the CDR3 is TGTGCCAGCAGTAAGGGGCTGGAGTGGATCCACGAGCAGTACGTC.

The V gene is TRBV6-2 or TRBV6-3, the J gene TRBJ1-6; D gene ambiguous. The CDR3 is 16 residues long. Germline CDR1 and CDR2: MNHEY and SVGEGT. V lost 2 bases and J 10 bases, leaving 18 bases between the germline ends. The CDR3 reads CASSYGEKVPLSPLHF. The CDR3 DNA reads as TGTGCCAGCAGTTACGGAGAGAAAGTCCCTTTATCACCCCTCCACTTT.

The J gene is TRBJ2-7, the V gene TRBV27; D perhaps matches TRBD2 (6 bases). The CDR3 loop spans 15 amino acids. V dropped 6 bases and J dropped 2 bases, with 17 bases sitting between them. Germline-derived CDR1 and CDR2 are MNHEY and SMNVEV (reference sequence). CDR3 sequence (DNA): TGTGCCAGCAGGGAAGCTAGCGACCACCCCTACGAGCAGTACGTC. Residues: CASREASDHPYEQYV.

The chain links TRBV28 to TRBJ2-2, with 11 positions matching TRBD2. V lost 2 bases and J lost 4; bases outside the gene matches: 9. The CDR3 runs 18 residues. Germline CDR1 MDHEN, CDR2 SYDVKM. CDR3 sequence: CASSLRTRLAGRTGELFF. The CDR3, as DNA: TGTGCCAGCAGTTTACGGACCCGACTAGCGGGGCGCACCGGGGAGCTGTTTTTT.

This clonotype was counted once. The chain carries TRBV10-2 and TRBJ1-1; D might be TRBD1 (5 bases). V was pared by 0 bases and J by 8 bases, with 10 bases between. The CDR3 spans 13 residues. The germline CDR1 and CDR2 sequences are WSHSY and SAAADI. The CDR3 is CASSESRKGEAFF. As DNA, the CDR3 is TGCGCCAGCAGTGAGTCCAGGAAGGGGGAAGCTTTCTTT.